This TCR beta chain was sequenced in a study of blood T cell repertoires in COVID-19. Here immunoSEQ multiplex PCR was the method, and the copy in TCRdb shows in-frame clones only, minus some. The table has about 210,000 clones, about 79% seen once. CDR3 size: 11 residues. V was shortened by 3 bases and J by 11 bases, with 14 bases between the two germline ends. Looked up from germline, CDR1 is DFQATT and CDR2 is SNEGSKA (reference sequence). The sequenced material came from peripheral blood. The chain uses TRBV20-1 and TRBJ2-7; possible D gene TRBD2, 5 bases. This receptor was identified in a man over 45 with active or convalescent COVID-19. The CDR3 here is CSASGNPEEYF. The DNA for the CDR3 is TGCAGTGCTAGCGGCAACCCGGAGGAGTACTTC.